One sample yielded the 20 T cell receptor beta chains listed below, sequenced in a study of control samples from healthy donors and cancer patients (dated by TCRdb to the early 2020s). The library came from the immunoSEQ multiplex PCR assay. TCRdb stores this immuneACCESS table with in-frame sequences only. Part of the clones is absent; in the studies checked, under half of the shortfall reflects unresolved V genes, and no reason is known for the rest. This sample comprises 20,000 to 25,000 clones, 75% to 90% of them detected only once. 38% of the sample belongs to the ten largest clones. Material: PBMCs. The receptors stem from a man aged 60 to 75 with head and neck cancer.

This chain joins TRBV5-1 and TRBJ1-1; possible D gene TRBD1, 5 bases. The CDR3 extends over 11 amino acids. Germline V gene lookup returns CDR1 SGHRS and CDR2 YFSETQ. Trimming took 5 bases from V and 6 from J, leaving 8 bases between them. The CDR3 nucleotides read TGCGCCAGCAGTCAGGGAGCTGAAGCTTTCTTT. It translates to CASSQGAEAFF.

The J gene is TRBJ2-7, the V gene TRBV3-1 (or the pseudogene TRBV3-2); 10 nucleotides align to TRBD2. Germline trimming cut 5 bases from V and 2 bases from J; bases unmatched to any gene: 12. The CDR3 runs 17 residues. Germline V gene lookup returns CDR1 LGHDT and CDR2 YNNKEL (reference sequence). This CDR3 reads CASSAPPASGRAYEQYF. The CDR3 DNA reads TGTGCCAGCAGCGCTCCCCCCGCGAGCGGGAGGGCCTACGAGCAGTACTTC.

In its sample, this clone was seen once. V usage is TRBV5-5 and J usage is TRBJ1-6; tentatively, D is TRBD1 (5 bases). Trimming took 5 bases from V and 4 from J, leaving 16 bases between them. Germline V gene sequence: CDR1 SGHKS, CDR2 YYEKEE (reference sequence). The CDR3 loop spans 16 amino acids. The chain's CDR3 is CASSVQGGEYNSPLHF. The CDR3 DNA follows: TGTGCCAGCAGTGTGCAGGGAGGAGAATATAATTCACCCCTCCACTTT.

This chain connects TRBV5-5 to TRBJ2-7, with 8 positions matching TRBD2. The CDR3 is made up of 16 amino acids. CDR1 and CDR2 from the germline V gene are SGHKS and YYEKEE (reference sequence). Trimming cost V 0 bases and J 5 bases; bases outside gene matches: 10. CDR3 DNA sequence: TGTGCCAGCAGCTTGGGCGGTCTAGCGGGTGTCCACGAGCAGTACGTC. Amino acid sequence: CASSLGGLAGVHEQYV.

The rearrangement joins TRBV6-1 to TRBJ2-7; 9 bases are shared with TRBD1. The length of the CDR3 is 15 residues. Germline V gene data show CDR1 as MNHNS and CDR2 as SASEGT. V lost 0 bases, J lost 7 bases, and 7 bases stayed unmatched. Here the CDR3 DNA reads TGTGCCAGCAGTGAAGCGCTGACAGGGGGGGGTGAGCAGTACGTC. Residues: CASSEALTGGGEQYV.

The chain links TRBV11-2 to TRBJ1-6; D is unresolved. V shed 1 base and J shed 11 bases, with 15 bases lying between them. The germline V gene has CDR1 SGHAT and CDR2 FQNNGV. CDR3 length: 15 residues. The DNA for the CDR3 is TGTGCCAGCAGCTTAGGGTTCGCTACTTGGGCACCCCTCCACTTT. Its protein is CASSLGFATWAPLHF.

The chain links TRBV9 to TRBJ2-1; 9 bases agree with TRBD2. The CDR3 has 16 residues. Losses at the gene ends were 0 bases for V and 7 bases for J; bases not matched to a gene: 8. Looked up from germline, CDR1 is SGDLS and CDR2 is YYNGEE. CDR3 bases: TGTGCCAGCAGCGTAGCTCGGCTAGCGGGGACGAATGAGCAGTTCTTC. It is translated as CASSVARLAGTNEQFF.

Here the CDR3 DNA reads TGTGCCAGCAGTTTGGGAAGGGTCATTCAGTACTTC. Its translation: CASSLGRVIQYF. The chain carries TRBV12-3 or TRBV12-4 and TRBJ2-4, with D uncertain. The germline V and J ends were trimmed by 3 bases and 9 bases, with 9 bases remaining between them. CDR3 size: 12 residues.

A few counts support this clone. The V and J genes are TRBV10-3 and TRBJ1-1, with a possible D match to TRBD1 (5 bases). Germline CDR1 and CDR2: ENHRY and SYGVKD. The CDR3 loop spans 12 amino acids. The ends were cut back, 9 bases at V and 6 bases at J, with 14 bases in the middle. The CDR3 here is CAIGVTVSEAFF. Here the CDR3 DNA reads TGTGCCATAGGTGTGACAGTCTCTGAAGCTTTCTTT.

The chain joins TRBV19 to TRBJ1-1; weak D call: TRBD1 (6 bases). CDR1 is LNHDA, CDR2 SQIVND, per germline (reference sequence). The CDR3 sequence is 15 residues long. The V end lost 3 bases, the J end lost 3 bases, and 14 bases lay between the germline ends. DNA of the CDR3: TGTGCCAGTAGTATGAACAGGGTCTTGGACACTGAAGCTTTCTTT. Translated: CASSMNRVLDTEAFF.

This chain joins TRBV6-5 and TRBJ2-2, with D hard to call. The CDR3 spans 15 residues. Germline V gene data show CDR1 as MNHEY and CDR2 as SVGAGI. The V end lost 5 bases, the J end lost 7 bases, and 17 bases lay between the germline ends. CDR3 DNA: TGTGCCAGCAGTCCCCTCGGAAATTTCGGCGGGGAGCTGTTTTTT. It translates to CASSPLGNFGGELFF.

The sample holds a few counts of this clone. V and J are TRBV19 and TRBJ1-5; 7 bases match TRBD1. CDR1 is LNHDA and CDR2 is SQIVND in the germline V gene (reference sequence). Unmatched junction bases numbered 11, after V lost 8 bases and J lost 1 base. The length of the CDR3 is 16 residues. The CDR3 reads CASRDRARSSNQPQHF. In nucleotides, the CDR3 is TGTGCCAGTCGAGACAGGGCCAGGAGCAGCAATCAGCCCCAGCATTTT.

Relative to its sample, this clone is medium-sized (0.01 to 0.1%). One junction end disagrees with the germline gene, perhaps due to a read error. The V and J genes are TRBV7-7 and TRBJ2-1; weak D call: TRBD2 (6 bases). Germline lookup yields CDR1 SSHAT and CDR2 FNYEAQ (reference sequence). This CDR3 is 15 amino acids long. The CDR3 sequence: CASSSGLSAYNEQFF. The CDR3 bases are TGTGCTAGCAGCTCGGGACTCTCGGCCTACAATGAGCAGTTCTTC. The whole variable domain, remainder taken from reference TRBV7-7 and TRBJ2-1, is GAGVSQSPRYKVTKRGQDVTLRCDPISSHATLYWYQQALGQGPEFLTYFNYEAQPDKSGLPSDRFSAERPEGSISTLTIQRTEQRDSAMYRCASSSGLSAYNEQFFGPGTRLTVL.

The gene calls are TRBV27 and TRBJ2-7; D might be TRBD2 (5 bases). Trimming took 5 bases from V and 0 from J, leaving 11 bases between them. Germline values: CDR1 MNHEY, CDR2 SMNVEV (reference sequence). The CDR3 runs to 14 residues. In DNA form, the CDR3 reads TGTGCCAGCAGTCCCCGTGAGGGCTCCTACGAGCAGTACTTC. Translated: CASSPREGSYEQYF.

The rearrangement links TRBV6-1 to TRBJ2-2; TRBD2 agrees at 12 bases. Germline CDR1 MNHNS, CDR2 SASEGT. The trim removed 4 bases at V and 7 bases at J, leaving 7 bases unmatched. This CDR3 is built from 16 residues. In DNA form, the CDR3 reads TGTGCCAGCAGTGTACGACTAGCGGGAGCGGGCGGGGAGCTGTTTTTT. Protein: CASSVRLAGAGGELFF.

The CDR3 DNA follows: TGTGCCAGCAGCCGGGGACAGGGACGAGATGAAGCTTTCTTT. It translates to CASSRGQGRDEAFF. The chain uses TRBV28 and TRBJ1-1, with 9 bases lining up with TRBD1. Germline trimming cut 6 bases from V and 7 bases from J; bases unmatched to any gene: 9. CDR3 length: 14 residues. Per germline, CDR1 MDHEN and CDR2 SYDVKM.

The chain uses TRBV16 and TRBJ2-1; D may be TRBD1 or TRBD2 (5 bases each). V lost 3 bases to trimming and J lost 5 bases, with 11 bases between them. CDR3 length equals 14 residues. CDR1 is KGHSY and CDR2 is FQNENV in the germline V gene. Here the CDR3 reads CASSHLRDDNEQFF. Here the CDR3 DNA reads TGTGCCAGCAGCCACCTCCGGGACGACAATGAGCAGTTCTTC.

The J gene is TRBJ1-1, the V gene TRBV6-6; a weak D match, TRBD1 (5 bases). This CDR3 has 13 amino acids. Trimming pared 8 bases from V and 5 bases from J, leaving 15 bases between. Germline CDR1 and CDR2: MNHNY and SVGAGI (reference sequence). CDR3: CASCLPGGTEAFF. The CDR3 coding sequence is TGTGCCAGCTGTCTACCCGGGGGTACTGAAGCTTTCTTT.

This chain links TRBV4-1 with TRBJ2-1, with TRBD2 identical over 11 bases. After removal of 6 bases from V and 8 bases from J, the junction contained 9 bases not matched to a gene. The germline V gene encodes CDR1 MGHRA and CDR2 YSYEKL. There are 15 residues in the CDR3. The CDR3 coding sequence is TGCGCCAGCAGTCTAGCGGGAGGTGGAAGGGATGAGCAGTTCTTC. It yields the protein CASSLAGGGRDEQFF.

This chain connects TRBV3-1 (or the pseudogene TRBV3-2) to TRBJ1-1, with D uncertain. V shed 3 bases and J shed 7 bases, with 6 bases lying between them. Germline CDR1 reads LGHDT; CDR2 reads YNNKEL (reference sequence). The CDR3 extends over 11 amino acids. CDR3 loop: CASSHKLEAFF. The CDR3 bases are TGTGCCAGCAGCCACAAACTTGAAGCTTTCTTT.